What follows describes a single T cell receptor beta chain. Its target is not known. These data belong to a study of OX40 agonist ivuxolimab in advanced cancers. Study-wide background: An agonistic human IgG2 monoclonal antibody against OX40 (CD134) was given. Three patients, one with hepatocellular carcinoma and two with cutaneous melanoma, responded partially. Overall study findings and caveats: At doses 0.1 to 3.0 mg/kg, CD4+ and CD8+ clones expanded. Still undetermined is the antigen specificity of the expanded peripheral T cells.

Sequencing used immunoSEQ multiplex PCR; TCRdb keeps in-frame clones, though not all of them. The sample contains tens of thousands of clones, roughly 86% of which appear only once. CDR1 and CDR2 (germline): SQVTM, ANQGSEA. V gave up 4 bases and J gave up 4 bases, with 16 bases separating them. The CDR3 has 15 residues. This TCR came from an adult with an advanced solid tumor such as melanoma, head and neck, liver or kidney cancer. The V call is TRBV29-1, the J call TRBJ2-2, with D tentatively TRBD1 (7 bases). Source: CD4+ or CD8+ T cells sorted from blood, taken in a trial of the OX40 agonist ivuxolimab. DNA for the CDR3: TGCAGCGTTGCCAAATACAGGGGAGGCACCGGGGAGCTGTTTTTT. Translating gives CSVAKYRGGTGELFF.